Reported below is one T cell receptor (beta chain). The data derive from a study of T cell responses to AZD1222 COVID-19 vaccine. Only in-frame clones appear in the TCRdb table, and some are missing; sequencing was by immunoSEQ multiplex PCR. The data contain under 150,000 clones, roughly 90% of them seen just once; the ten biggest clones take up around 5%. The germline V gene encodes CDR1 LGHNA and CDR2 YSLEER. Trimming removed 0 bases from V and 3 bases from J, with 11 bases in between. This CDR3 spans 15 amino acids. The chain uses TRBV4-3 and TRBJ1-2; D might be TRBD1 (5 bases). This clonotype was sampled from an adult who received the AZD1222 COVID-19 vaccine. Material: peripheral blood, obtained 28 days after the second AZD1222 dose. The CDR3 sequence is CASSQDRREDYGYTF. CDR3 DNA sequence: TGCGCCAGCAGCCAAGATCGCAGGGAAGACTATGGCTACACCTTC.